These 13 T cell receptor beta chains were all obtained from the same sample, sequenced in a study of blood T cell repertoires in COVID-19 (TCRdb year 2020). Library creation used the immunoSEQ multiplex PCR assay. The source is immuneACCESS, and TCRdb retained only in-frame sequences with V and J called. Part of the clones is not carried over; for the studies checked, unresolved V genes explain less than half of this, and the remainder is unexplained. A total of 250,000 to 300,000 clones appear in this sample, approximately 91% of them only once. About 2.5% of the sample lies in the top ten. Sequenced: PBMCs or T cells enriched from blood (not recorded which). The receptor set was obtained from a woman aged 40 to 50 with acute COVID-19.

CDR3 sequence: CAWTEAGRAAFF. The DNA of the CDR3 is TGTGCCTGGACAGAGGCGGGGCGGGCCGCATTCTTC. The rearrangement joins TRBV30 to TRBJ2-1; possibly TRBD2 for D (6 bases). The CDR3 loop spans 12 amino acids. Germline assignment: CDR1 GTSNPN and CDR2 SVGIG (reference sequence). V was pared by 4 bases and J by 16 bases, with 20 bases between. Complete variable domain (other parts from reference TRBV30 and TRBJ2-1): SQTIHQWPATLVQPVGSPLSLECTVEGTSNPNLYWYRQAAGRGLQLLFYSVGIGQISSEVPQNLSASRPQDRQFILSSKKLLLSDSGFYLCAWTEAGRAAFFGPGTRLTVL.

The CDR3 sequence: CSVAPSGTGGPNEKLFF. The CDR3 nucleotides read TGCAGCGTTGCCCCCTCAGGGACAGGGGGCCCCAATGAAAAACTGTTTTTT. The V and J genes are TRBV29-1 and TRBJ1-4; 12 nucleotides match TRBD1. CDR3 length equals 17 residues. CDR1 is SQVTM, CDR2 ANQGSEA, per germline. The J segment lost 5 bases and the V segment lost 4 bases, leaving 11 bases of the junction unmatched.

The rearrangement uses TRBV5-6 and TRBJ2-5, with TRBD1 identical over 10 bases. There are 17 residues in the CDR3. J lost 5 bases, V lost 4 bases, and 14 bases had no gene match. CDR1 SGHDT and CDR2 YYEEEE come from the germline V gene. The chain's CDR3 is CASSTPGTGDRRETQYF. The CDR3 DNA reads as TGTGCCAGCAGCACCCCCGGGACAGGGGACCGCAGGGAGACCCAGTACTTC.

This clone turned up a few times. The CDR3 DNA follows: TGTGCTAGTGGTCCGGGAGGGCCAGGGACGTCGGCTTTCTTT. Translation: CASGPGGPGTSAFF. The chain is built from TRBV12-5 and TRBJ1-1, with a tentative D call TRBD1 (5 bases). Per germline, CDR1 LGHNT and CDR2 FRNRAP. The CDR3 runs to 14 residues. Trimming shortened V by 5 bases and J by 11 bases, and 21 bases separated the two germline ends.

V and J are TRBV19 and TRBJ1-3; D remains ambiguous. This CDR3 is 17 amino acids long. The germline gives CDR1 LNHDA, CDR2 SQIVND (reference sequence). Trimming removed 5 bases at V and 2 bases at J, with 19 bases between. The CDR3 DNA sequence: TGTGCCAGTAGTCCCGACCGAGGCGGTCCCGCTGGAAACACCATATATTTT. Its protein is CASSPDRGGPAGNTIYF.

The V call is TRBV9, the J call TRBJ2-2; tentative D call: TRBD2 (5 bases). The germline CDR1 and CDR2 sequences are SGDLS and YYNGEE. V lost 0 bases and J 6 bases, leaving 9 bases between the germline ends. The CDR3 loop spans 14 amino acids. In DNA, the CDR3 is TGTGCCAGCAGCGTAGTTGAGGGATCCGGGGAGCTGTTTTTT. Translation: CASSVVEGSGELFF. The whole variable domain, remainder taken from reference TRBV9 and TRBJ2-2, is DSGVTQTPKHLITATGQRVTLRCSPRSGDLSVYWYQQSLDQGLQFLIQYYNGEERAKGNILERFSAQQFPDLHSELNLSSLELGDSALYFCASSVVEGSGELFFGEGSRLTVL.

Notes on this clone: Other DNA sequences in the sample encode the same CDR3. The chain joins TRBV12-3 or TRBV12-4 to TRBJ1-2; possibly TRBD1 for D (6 bases). The V gene lost 4 bases and the J gene lost 2 bases, with 8 bases spanning the gap. The CDR3 contains 13 residues. The CDR3 is CASSSQGNYGYTF. For the CDR3, the DNA is TGTGCCAGCAGTTCGCAGGGGAACTATGGCTACACCTTC.

The CDR3 here is CASSPRGETQYF. CDR3 nucleotides: TGTGCCAGCAGCCCGAGGGGGGAGACCCAGTACTTC. This chain joins TRBV7-2 and TRBJ2-5, with D possibly being TRBD1 (6 bases). Looked up from germline, CDR1 is SGHTA and CDR2 is FQGNSA. Trimming shortened V by 5 bases and J by 5 bases, and 9 bases separated the two germline ends. This CDR3 contains 12 residues.

The V call is TRBV7-3, the J call TRBJ1-2; 10 bases are shared with TRBD1. The CDR3 is 13 residues long. The V gene end was trimmed by 5 bases and the J gene end by 8 bases; junction bases not matched to a gene: 5. Germline assignment: CDR1 SGHTA and CDR2 FQGTGA. This CDR3 reads CASSPGQGRGYTF. DNA for the CDR3: TGTGCCAGCAGCCCGGGACAGGGGAGAGGCTACACCTTC.

The V and J genes are TRBV30 and TRBJ2-7; 10 bases fit TRBD1. Per germline, CDR1 GTSNPN and CDR2 SVGIG (reference sequence). V lost 2 bases, J lost 2 bases, and 3 bases stayed unmatched. The CDR3 is made up of 14 amino acids. The CDR3 loop is CAWSQGQGAYEQYF. In nucleotides, the CDR3 is TGTGCCTGGAGTCAAGGACAGGGGGCCTACGAGCAGTACTTC.

This clone was found once. The genes are TRBV2 and TRBJ1-5; D is perhaps TRBD1 (6 bases). Germline V gene data show CDR1 as SNHLY and CDR2 as FYNNEI. This CDR3 has 15 amino acids. With 5 bases removed from V and 2 bases from J, the gap between germline ends came to 13 bases. CDR3 region: CASSTGTRGNQPQHF. The CDR3 region has the DNA TGTGCCAGCAGTACAGGGACGCGCGGCAATCAGCCCCAGCATTTT.

About this clone: The sample has other DNA sequences that encode this CDR3 too. The J gene is TRBJ2-7, the V gene TRBV5-1; 7 nucleotides align to TRBD2. Germline CDR1 is SGHRS and CDR2 is YFSETQ. This CDR3 has 14 amino acids. Trimming cost V 0 bases and J 2 bases; bases outside gene matches: 2. CDR3 region: CASSLGGTTYEQYF. The CDR3, as DNA: TGCGCCAGCAGCTTGGGGGGGACTACCTACGAGCAGTACTTC.

The chain carries TRBV5-5 and TRBJ2-1; TRBD2 matches at 8 bases. The junction had 5 bases not matched to a gene; V was cut back by 0 bases and J by 0 bases. Germline lookup yields CDR1 SGHKS and CDR2 YYEKEE (reference sequence). The CDR3 spans 17 residues. The CDR3 DNA reads TGTGCCAGCAGCTTGGCACTAGCGGTCTACTCCTACAATGAGCAGTTCTTC. Translated, it gives CASSLALAVYSYNEQFF.